The rows below give T cell receptor beta chains drawn from one sample of a study of cytomegalovirus exposure and HLA in healthy donors. Sequenced by immunoSEQ multiplex PCR; TCRdb stores in-frame clones only, minus some. This table has about 120,000 clones, over 60% appearing once. Sequenced material: PBMCs. The source is a man aged 25-45 years in good health and CMV-seropositive. The conserved cysteine and the conserved F or W are not part of the CDR3 here.

>TRBV7-9|TRBJ2-5
ASSPWTGRETQY
>TRBV7-6|TRBJ1-2
ASSFGTQGYT
>TRBV5-1|TRBJ2-7
ASSLWENEQY
>TRBV5-4|TRBJ2-1
ASSSSGTGVPEQF
>TRBV7-9|TRBJ2-7
ASSLQGAGEQY
>TRBV7-8|TRBJ2-7
ASSLEAGEGYEQY
>TRBV6-5|TRBJ1-5
ASSTGTGLQPQH
>TRBV11-3|TRBJ2-7
ASSPWGGSYEQY
>TRBV9|TRBJ2-3
ASSVGTSSADTQY
>TRBV25-1|TRBJ2-1
ASSDPTPEQF
>TRBV19|TRBJ1-2
ASSRTGANYGYT
>TRBV6-4|TRBJ2-3
ASSLAGASDTQY
>TRBV11-1|TRBJ2-5
ASSRRTSGETQY
>TRBV28|TRBJ1-6
ASSFTGANSPLH
>TRBV4-2|TRBJ2-7
ASSWLAGDRLPEQY
>TRBV7-9|TRBJ2-2
SSSLRTSNTGELF
>TRBV6-6|TRBJ1-1
ASSYSTGSRAEAF
>TRBV18|TRBJ1-1
ATQTTGYTEAF
>TRBV5-1|TRBJ1-5
ASSVTGGGNQPQH